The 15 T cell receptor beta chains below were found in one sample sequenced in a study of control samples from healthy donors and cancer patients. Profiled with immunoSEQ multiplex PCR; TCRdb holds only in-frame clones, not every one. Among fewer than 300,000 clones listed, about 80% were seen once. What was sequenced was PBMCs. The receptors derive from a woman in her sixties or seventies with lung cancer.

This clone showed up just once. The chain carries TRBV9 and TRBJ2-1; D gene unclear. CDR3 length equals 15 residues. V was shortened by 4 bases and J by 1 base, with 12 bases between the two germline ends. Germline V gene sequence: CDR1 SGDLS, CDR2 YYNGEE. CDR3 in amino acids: CASSPSPGSYNEQFF. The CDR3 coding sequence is TGTGCCAGCAGCCCTAGTCCCGGATCCTACAATGAGCAGTTCTTC.

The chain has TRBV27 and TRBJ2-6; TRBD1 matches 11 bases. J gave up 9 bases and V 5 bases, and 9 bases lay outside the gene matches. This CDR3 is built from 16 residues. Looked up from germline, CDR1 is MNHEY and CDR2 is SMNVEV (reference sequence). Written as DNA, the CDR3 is TGTGCCAGCAGTCCAATGGACAGGGGGCTTGGCAACGTCCTGACTTTC. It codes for CASSPMDRGLGNVLTF.

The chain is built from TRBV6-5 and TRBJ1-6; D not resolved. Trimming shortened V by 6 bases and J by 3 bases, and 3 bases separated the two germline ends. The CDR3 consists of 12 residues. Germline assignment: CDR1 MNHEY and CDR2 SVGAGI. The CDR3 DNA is TGTGCCAGCAGGGGCTATAATTCACCCCTCCACTTT. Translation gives CASRGYNSPLHF.

The CDR3, as DNA: TGTGCCAGCAGCGTGATGGGGACATCCATCTACGAGCAGTACTTC. Protein sequence: CASSVMGTSIYEQYF. The chain recombines TRBV9 with TRBJ2-7, with D maybe TRBD1 (6 bases). CDR1 SGDLS and CDR2 YYNGEE come from the germline V gene. The CDR3 is made up of 15 amino acids. Trimming left V 2 bases short and J 3 bases short, with 15 bases between.

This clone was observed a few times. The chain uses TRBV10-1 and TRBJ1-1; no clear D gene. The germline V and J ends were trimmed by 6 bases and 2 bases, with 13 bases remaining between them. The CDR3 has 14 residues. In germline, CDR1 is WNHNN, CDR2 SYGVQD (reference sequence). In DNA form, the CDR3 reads TGCGCCAGCAGGGACGGGCTCTCCAACACTGAAGCTTTCTTT. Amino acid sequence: CASRDGLSNTEAFF.

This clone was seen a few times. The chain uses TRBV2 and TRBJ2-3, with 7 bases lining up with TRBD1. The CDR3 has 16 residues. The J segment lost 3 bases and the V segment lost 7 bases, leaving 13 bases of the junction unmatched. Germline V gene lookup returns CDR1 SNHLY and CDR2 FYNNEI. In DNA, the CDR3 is TGTGCCAGCACCTCGGACAGGCTGAAAGGTACAGATACGCAGTATTTT. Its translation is CASTSDRLKGTDTQYF.

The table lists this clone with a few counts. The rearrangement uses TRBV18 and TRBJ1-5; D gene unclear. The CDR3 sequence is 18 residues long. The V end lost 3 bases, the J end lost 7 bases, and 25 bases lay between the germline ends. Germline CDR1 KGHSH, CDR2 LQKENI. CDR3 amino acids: CASSPSPTGNLARQPQHF. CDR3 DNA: TGTGCCAGCTCACCTAGTCCTACCGGTAATTTAGCGAGGCAGCCCCAGCATTTT.

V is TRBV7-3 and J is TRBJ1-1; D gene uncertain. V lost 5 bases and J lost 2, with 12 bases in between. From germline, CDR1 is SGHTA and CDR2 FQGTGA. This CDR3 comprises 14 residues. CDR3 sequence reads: CASSLSGFNTEAFF. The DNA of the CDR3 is TGTGCCAGCAGCCTTTCGGGCTTTAACACTGAAGCTTTCTTT.

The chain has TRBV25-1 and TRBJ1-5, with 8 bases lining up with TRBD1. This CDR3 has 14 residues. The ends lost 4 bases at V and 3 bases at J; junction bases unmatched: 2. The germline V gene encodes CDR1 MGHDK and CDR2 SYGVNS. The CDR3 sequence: CASSGQGTNQPQHF. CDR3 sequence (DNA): TGTGCCAGCAGTGGACAGGGGACCAATCAGCCCCAGCATTTT. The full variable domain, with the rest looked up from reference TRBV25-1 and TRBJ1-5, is EADIYQTPRYLVIGTGKKITLECSQTMGHDKMYWYQQDPGMELHLIHYSYGVNSTEKGDLSSESTVSRIRTEHFPLTLESARPSHTSQYLCASSGQGTNQPQHFGDGTRLSIL.

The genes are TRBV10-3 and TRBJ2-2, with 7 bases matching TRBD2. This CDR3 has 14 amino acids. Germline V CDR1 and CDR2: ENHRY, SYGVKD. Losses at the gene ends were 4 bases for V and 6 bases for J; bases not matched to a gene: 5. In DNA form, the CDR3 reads TGTGCCATCAGTGCGACTAGCATGGCCGGGGAGCTGTTTTTT. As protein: CAISATSMAGELFF.

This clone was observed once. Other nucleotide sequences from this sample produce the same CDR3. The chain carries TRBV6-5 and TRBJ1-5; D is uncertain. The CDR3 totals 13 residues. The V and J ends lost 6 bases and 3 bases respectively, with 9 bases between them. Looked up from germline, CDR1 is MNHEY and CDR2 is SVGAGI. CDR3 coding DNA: TGTGCCAGCAGGGGAGGCCCCAATCAGCCCCAGCATTTT. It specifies CASRGGPNQPQHF.

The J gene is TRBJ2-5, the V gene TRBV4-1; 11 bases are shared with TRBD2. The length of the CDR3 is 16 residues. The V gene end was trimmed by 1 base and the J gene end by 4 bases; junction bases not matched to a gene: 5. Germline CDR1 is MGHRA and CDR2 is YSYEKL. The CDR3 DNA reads TGCGCCAGCAGCCAAGTTTTAGCGGGGGGGCTAGAGACCCAGTACTTC. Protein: CASSQVLAGGLETQYF.

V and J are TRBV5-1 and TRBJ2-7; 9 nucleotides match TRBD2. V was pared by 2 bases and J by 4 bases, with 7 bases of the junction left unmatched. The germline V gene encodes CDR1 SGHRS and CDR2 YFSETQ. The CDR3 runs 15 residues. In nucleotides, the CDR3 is TGCGCCAGCAGCTTCACCGGGACTAGCACTTACGAGCAGTACTTC. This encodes CASSFTGTSTYEQYF.

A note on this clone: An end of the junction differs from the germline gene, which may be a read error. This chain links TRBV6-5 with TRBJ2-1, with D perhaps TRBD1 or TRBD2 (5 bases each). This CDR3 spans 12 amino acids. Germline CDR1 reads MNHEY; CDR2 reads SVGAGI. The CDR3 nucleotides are TGTGCCAGCAGGGGGTCCGGGGACGTGTGGATCTTC. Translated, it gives CASRGSGDVWIF.

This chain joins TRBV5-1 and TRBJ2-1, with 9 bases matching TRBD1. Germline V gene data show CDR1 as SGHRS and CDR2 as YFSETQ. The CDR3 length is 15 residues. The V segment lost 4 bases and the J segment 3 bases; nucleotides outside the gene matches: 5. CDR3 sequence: CASSTGTGNYNEQFF. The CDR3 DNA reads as TGCGCCAGCAGCACAGGGACAGGGAACTACAATGAGCAGTTCTTC.